This T cell receptor (beta chain) emerged from a study of CD8+ T cells in alopecia areata (dated 2018 in TCRdb). A note on the overall study: Treated patients were enrolled in an open-label pilot trial of oral tofacitinib, 5 to 10 mg twice daily, for moderate-to-severe alopecia areata. RNA was extracted with the PAXgene miRNA kit for fixed scalp, the miRNeasy kit for PBMCs, and the RNeasy kit for mouse skin. immunoSEQ multiplex PCR using 35 Vbeta forward primers and 13 Jbeta reverse primers was used to amplify TCRbeta CDR3 regions. Tofacitinib was given for 6 to 18 months, followed by 6 months of follow-up off drug to assess delayed response and recurrence. High-throughput TCRbeta sequencing was used to examine T cell clonal expansion in alopecia areata in both the C3H/HeJ mouse model and human patients. Scalp clonality was compared across normal scalp (n=4), patchy alopecia areata scalp (n=8), and alopecia totalis/universalis scalp (n=8). Patients on tofacitinib were biopsied at baseline and after 4 and 24 weeks of treatment, and several of the patients also had a later scalp biopsy. On the human side, TCRbeta sequencing was run on scalp tissue and on sorted CD4+ and CD8+ peripheral blood T cells from healthy controls and from alopecia areata patients with either patchy or totalis/universalis disease.

In the paper's terms, the time point label means: baseline before oral tofacitinib. From alopecia areata patients, peripheral blood was collected along with lesional scalp punch biopsies. PBMCs were isolated by density centrifugation and stained for CD3, CD4 and CD8, and CD4+ and CD8+ T cells were sorted on a FACSAria. The investigation overall reported the following: Unlike mouse skin, where gammadelta T cells dominate, normal human skin contains resident alphabeta T cells that get sequenced too, which complicates analysis of the scalp TCR repertoire. Compared with normal scalp, lesional scalp had higher clonality and more expanded CD8+ clones, particularly in alopecia totalis/universalis, a pattern that suggests antigenic drive. Compared with mice, TCR sequences shared between patients were less clear, possibly partly because of HLA diversity across the patient population.

Receptors were amplified or captured by the immunoSEQ multiplex PCR assay. RNA was extracted from all samples and reverse transcribed into cDNA, which served as template for TCR sequencing. SuperScript III was used to make first-strand cDNA, primed with a 2:1 mix of oligo-dT and random hexamers. A synthetic immune receptor repertoire was used to gauge amplification bias, and whatever bias remained was removed computationally. For the original study's pipeline: After raw reads were preprocessed to remove errors, the CDR3 was defined following IMGT conventions as running from the conserved cysteine to phenylalanine. To get clonality, Shannon entropy was normalized by log2 of the number of productive unique TCRs and the result was subtracted from 1. Whether each scalp clone was CD4 or CD8 was inferred by checking scalp TCRbeta sequences against the CD4 and CD8 repertoires from sorted blood. Sourced from immuneACCESS, this table was stored by TCRdb with only in-frame sequences that have V and J called. A share of the clones is absent; for the studies checked, an unresolved V gene accounts for under half, and the remainder has no known explanation. That table supplies the V and J calls and clone size; D and trimming were determined from the DNA. Within this sample are 150,000 to 200,000 clones, with 59% of them counted one time only. The top ten constitute roughly 14% of the sample.

Sequences SNHLY (CDR1) and FYNNEI (CDR2) are obtained from the germline V gene. Reading from cysteine to phenylalanine, the CDR3 counts 10 amino acids. CDR3 DNA is the only sequence kept; it has 30 bases, read in frame from the first base. The V and J ends are trimmed by 4 bases and 9 bases, leaving 7 bases between them. Turning to this clone: The antigen it binds to is not known. Within one base of it there is no much larger clone, and no base qualities were kept.

The source was CD4+ T cells sorted from blood, collected at week 0. This chain joins TRBV2 to TRBJ2-7, with the D segment identity uncertain. The receptor comes from a human donor with alopecia areata. The nucleotide sequence is TGTGCCAGCAGTGCGGCCACGCAGTACTTC. Translated, this is CASSAATQYF.